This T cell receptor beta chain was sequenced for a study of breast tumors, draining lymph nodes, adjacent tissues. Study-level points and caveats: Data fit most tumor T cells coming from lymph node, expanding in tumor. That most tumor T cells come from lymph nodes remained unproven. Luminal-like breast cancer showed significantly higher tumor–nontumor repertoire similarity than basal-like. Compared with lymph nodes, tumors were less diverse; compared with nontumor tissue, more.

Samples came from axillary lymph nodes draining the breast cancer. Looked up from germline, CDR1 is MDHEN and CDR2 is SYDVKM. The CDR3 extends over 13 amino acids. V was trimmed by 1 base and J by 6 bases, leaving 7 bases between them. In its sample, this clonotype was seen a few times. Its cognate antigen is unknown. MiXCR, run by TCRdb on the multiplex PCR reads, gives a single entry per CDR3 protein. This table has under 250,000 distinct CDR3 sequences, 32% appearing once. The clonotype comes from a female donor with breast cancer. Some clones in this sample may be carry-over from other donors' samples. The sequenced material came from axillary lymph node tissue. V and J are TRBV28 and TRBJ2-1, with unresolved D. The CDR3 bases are TGTGCCAGCAGTTTATTGTCTAGCAATGAGCAGTTCTTC. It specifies CASSLLSSNEQFF.